The 26 T cell receptor beta chains below were found in one sample sequenced in a study of Ad26.COV2.S vaccination and SARS-CoV-2 variants. Generated by immunoSEQ multiplex PCR, the TCRdb table keeps only in-frame clones and is missing some. The sample contains hundreds of thousands of clones, around 92% of which appear only once. Treatment: around 19 received Ad26.COV2.S at low or high dose, single or two shots; several received placebo; per-sample allocation not given. Samples were taken on day 63 after the first vaccine or placebo injection. The sample was peripheral blood, taken in a trial of Ad26.COV2.S vaccine versus placebo. The receptors were sampled from a person between 18 and 60 years old who received the Ad26.COV2.S COVID-19 vaccine or a placebo.

The V call is TRBV11-3, the J call TRBJ2-7; 11 nucleotides agree with TRBD1. Germline V gene data show CDR1 as SGHNT and CDR2 as YENEEA. CDR3 size: 13 residues. J gave up 5 bases and V 5 bases, and 2 bases lay outside the gene matches. The CDR3 DNA reads as TGTGCCAGCAGCAGGGGACAGGGGGACGAGCAGTACTTC. The encoded protein is CASSRGQGDEQYF.

The chain joins TRBV7-6 to TRBJ2-7; the D is unclear. V lost 1 base and J lost 2, with 12 bases in between. The CDR3 is made up of 15 amino acids. CDR1 and CDR2 (germline): SGHVS, FNYEAQ. CDR3 bases: TGTGCCAGCAGCTTAGGTCGCCGGGCCCCCTACGAGCAGTACTTC. Translation gives CASSLGRRAPYEQYF.

The V and J genes are TRBV7-2 and TRBJ2-3, with 7 bases matching TRBD1. The CDR3 has 13 residues. Germline V gives CDR1 SGHTA, CDR2 FQGNSA. Trimming at V came to 4 bases and at J to 7 bases, leaving 5 bases not matched to a gene. The CDR3 is CASSSRQGNTQYF. The CDR3, as DNA: TGTGCCAGCAGCTCCCGACAGGGCAATACGCAGTATTTT.

The chain links TRBV29-1 to TRBJ1-1, with D unresolved. The CDR3 runs to 13 residues. CDR1 and CDR2 from the germline V gene are SQVTM and ANQGSEA. The V gene lost 7 bases and the J gene lost 1 base, with 13 bases spanning the gap. The CDR3 is CSEPQATNTEAFF. The CDR3 nucleotides are TGCAGCGAGCCCCAAGCGACGAACACTGAAGCTTTCTTT.

The CDR3 here is CASSMAFSGANVLTF. The CDR3 DNA reads as TGTGCCAGTAGTATGGCCTTTTCTGGGGCCAACGTCCTGACTTTC. The V gene is TRBV19, the J gene TRBJ2-6; D is ambiguous. V lost 3 bases and J lost 1, with 7 bases in between. Germline V gene data show CDR1 as LNHDA and CDR2 as SQIVND (reference sequence). This CDR3 contains 15 residues.

The CDR3 bases are TGTGCCAGCAGCTTTATGGGGCTTGGAACTAATGAAAAACTGTTTTTT. Translating gives CASSFMGLGTNEKLFF. The chain combines TRBV7-2 with TRBJ1-4, with D possibly TRBD1 on 5 matching bases. V was shortened by 3 bases and J by 1 base, with 12 bases between the two germline ends. This CDR3 comprises 16 residues. Germline assignment: CDR1 SGHTA and CDR2 FQGNSA.

The chain couples TRBV27 to TRBJ1-1; TRBD1 matches at 8 bases. Germline V gives CDR1 MNHEY, CDR2 SMNVEV (reference sequence). This CDR3 is built from 13 residues. Trimming cost V 8 bases and J 6 bases; bases outside gene matches: 8. CDR3 nucleotide sequence: TGTGCCAGCCCCGTCCAGGGGGCTTCTGAAGCTTTCTTT. Protein product: CASPVQGASEAFF.

This chain connects TRBV7-9 to TRBJ2-7; D possibly uses TRBD1 or TRBD2 (6 bases each). Germline V gene sequence: CDR1 SEHNR, CDR2 FQNEAQ (reference sequence). The length of the CDR3 is 16 residues. Trimming removed 4 bases from V and 3 bases from J, with 19 bases in between. The CDR3 spells CASSSQGGTYLYEQYF. The DNA for the CDR3 is TGTGCCAGCAGCTCCCAAGGCGGGACATATCTCTACGAGCAGTACTTC. Using reference TRBV7-9 and TRBJ2-7 for the parts outside the CDR3, the full variable domain is DTGVSQNPRHKITKRGQNVTFRCDPISEHNRLYWYRQTLGQGPEFLTYFQNEAQLEKSRLLSDRFSAERPKGSFSTLEIQRTEQGDSAMYLCASSSQGGTYLYEQYFGPGTRLTVT.

V gene TRBV2 combines with J gene TRBJ1-1; no firm D call. Trimming cost V 4 bases and J 3 bases, with 9 bases left between them. CDR3 length: 13 amino acids. Per germline, CDR1 SNHLY and CDR2 FYNNEI. CDR3 region: CASSARWDTEAFF. The DNA of the CDR3 is TGTGCCAGCAGTGCGAGGTGGGACACTGAAGCTTTCTTT.

V and J are TRBV5-6 and TRBJ1-5; no reliable D call. The V gene's germline CDR1 is SGHDT and CDR2 YYEEEE. V lost 2 bases and J 5 bases, leaving 11 bases between the germline ends. The length of the CDR3 is 14 residues. The CDR3 DNA reads as TGTGCCAGCAGCTTAGGGTGGGGAGATCAGCCCCAGCATTTT. This gives the protein CASSLGWGDQPQHF.

The chain carries TRBV10-2 and TRBJ2-2, with 9 bases matching TRBD1. The junction had 9 bases not matched to a gene; V was cut back by 7 bases and J by 3 bases. CDR1 and CDR2 (germline): WSHSY, SAAADI. The CDR3 is 16 residues long. CDR3 amino acids: CASTRHRGQDTGELFF. The CDR3 bases are TGCGCCAGCACCAGACACAGGGGGCAAGACACCGGGGAGCTGTTTTTT.

The rearrangement links TRBV5-1 to TRBJ2-5; TRBD1 matches at 8 bases. Trimming at V came to 6 bases and at J to 4 bases, leaving 8 bases not matched to a gene. CDR3 size: 14 residues. Germline assignment: CDR1 SGHRS and CDR2 YFSETQ. The CDR3 sequence is CASNPGQVGETQYF. In DNA form, the CDR3 reads TGCGCCAGCAACCCGGGACAGGTAGGAGAGACCCAGTACTTC.

The V gene is TRBV5-6, the J gene TRBJ2-1, with D perhaps matching TRBD2 (5 bases). V was shortened by 4 bases and J by 6 bases, with 17 bases between the two germline ends. Per germline, CDR1 SGHDT and CDR2 YYEEEE. This CDR3 has 15 amino acids. CDR3 coding DNA: TGTGCCAGCAGCCCAATCAGGACTTCGGGCAATGAGCAGTTCTTC. Protein product: CASSPIRTSGNEQFF.

The chain joins TRBV7-2 to TRBJ2-5, with D tentatively TRBD1 (5 bases). V lost 6 bases and J lost 4, with 15 bases in between. The CDR3 has 14 residues. Germline V gives CDR1 SGHTA, CDR2 FQGNSA. CDR3 sequence (DNA): TGTGCCAGCAGTCGCCAAGGCCAGGGAGAGACCCAGTACTTC. As protein: CASSRQGQGETQYF.

The CDR3 nucleotides are TGCAGCGTTGAAGATCTTCGGACTGTACGGGTCTCTGAAGCTTTCTTT. This sequence encodes CSVEDLRTVRVSEAFF. The chain uses TRBV29-1 and TRBJ1-1; D gene uncertain. V was shortened by 0 bases and J by 6 bases, with 20 bases between the two germline ends. CDR3 length: 16 residues. Germline CDR1 SQVTM, CDR2 ANQGSEA.

The genes are TRBV5-5 and TRBJ1-1; D remains ambiguous. V lost 1 base and J 0 bases, leaving 10 bases between the germline ends. The germline CDR1 and CDR2 sequences are SGHKS and YYEKEE (reference sequence). This CDR3 is built from 15 residues. The CDR3 reads CASSLRDWLNTEAFF. The CDR3 DNA follows: TGTGCCAGCAGCTTGAGAGATTGGCTGAACACTGAAGCTTTCTTT.

The chain uses TRBV24-1 and TRBJ2-7, with 12 bases identical to TRBD1. Losses at the gene ends were 4 bases for V and 3 bases for J; bases not matched to a gene: 3. The CDR3 has 15 residues. CDR1 and CDR2 (germline): KGHDR, SFDVKD. The CDR3 DNA is TGTGCCACCAGTGACGGGACAGGGGGCCTCTACGAGCAGTACTTC. It codes for CATSDGTGGLYEQYF.

This chain uses TRBV6-5 with TRBJ1-1; D perhaps matches TRBD1 (5 bases). In germline, CDR1 is MNHEY, CDR2 SVGAGI. The CDR3 is 14 residues long. V was shortened by 0 bases and J by 6 bases, with 11 bases between the two germline ends. In DNA, the CDR3 is TGTGCCAGCAGTTACTCCCGGGACGGGGCTGAAGCTTTCTTT. Translated: CASSYSRDGAEAFF.

CDR3 coding DNA: TGTGCCAGCAGCCGGGACAGGGGGGTTCCAGCCCAGCATTTT. Translated, it gives CASSRDRGVPAQHF. The V call is TRBV7-2, the J call TRBJ1-5; TRBD1 matches 11 bases. The V gene's germline CDR1 is SGHTA and CDR2 FQGNSA. This CDR3 spans 14 amino acids. J lost 11 bases, V lost 5 bases, and 8 bases had no gene match.

The chain employs TRBV6-6 and TRBJ2-5; no firm D call. CDR1 and CDR2 from the germline V gene are MNHNY and SVGAGI (reference sequence). The germline V and J ends were trimmed by 0 bases and 1 base, with 6 bases remaining between them. This CDR3 has 14 amino acids. CDR3 in DNA: TGTGCCAGCAGTTACTCTAGTGCCCAAGAGACCCAGTACTTC. Translated: CASSYSSAQETQYF.

This clone was observed a few times. The chain employs TRBV6-5 and TRBJ1-4, with 9 bases fitting TRBD1. The CDR3 has 14 residues. Unmatched junction bases numbered 6, after V lost 6 bases and J lost 7 bases. Germline-derived CDR1 and CDR2 are MNHEY and SVGAGI. The CDR3 sequence is CASSPQGAVEKLFF. CDR3 DNA sequence: TGTGCCAGCAGCCCACAGGGGGCAGTTGAAAAACTGTTTTTT.

The rearrangement links TRBV7-9 to TRBJ1-3, with D unresolved. This CDR3 contains 15 residues. V was shortened by 1 base and J by 0 bases, with 7 bases between the two germline ends. The germline V gene has CDR1 SEHNR and CDR2 FQNEAQ (reference sequence). CDR3 residues: CASSLGGSSGNTIYF. The CDR3 nucleotides read TGTGCCAGCAGCTTAGGGGGTAGCTCTGGAAACACCATATATTTT.

With regard to this clone: The sample contains more than one DNA sequence encoding this CDR3. V is TRBV10-3 and J is TRBJ1-1; 8 bases are shared with TRBD1. This CDR3 has 13 residues. In germline, CDR1 is ENHRY, CDR2 SYGVKD. Germline trimming cut 8 bases from V and 1 base from J; bases unmatched to any gene: 3. CDR3 bases: TGTGCCATCTCCGGGACAGGGAACACTGAAGCTTTCTTT. Protein: CAISGTGNTEAFF.

The chain couples TRBV30 to TRBJ2-3; 8 bases fit TRBD2. Germline loops: CDR1 GTSNPN, CDR2 SVGIG (reference sequence). The CDR3 runs 14 residues. V lost 5 bases, J lost 0 bases, and 4 bases stayed unmatched. In nucleotides, the CDR3 is TGTGCCTGGGAAGCGGGGGAGAGCACAGATACGCAGTATTTT. Translated: CAWEAGESTDTQYF.

This sequence joins TRBV30 and TRBJ1-5; maybe TRBD1 (5 bases). Trimming took off 0 bases at V and 4 bases at J, with 7 bases between the two ends. The CDR3 is 13 residues long. Germline V CDR1 and CDR2: GTSNPN, SVGIG (reference sequence). DNA for the CDR3: TGTGCCTGGAGTGTGAGACAGAATCAGCCCCAGCATTTT. As protein: CAWSVRQNQPQHF.

V gene TRBV11-2 combines with J gene TRBJ1-2; maybe TRBD1 (5 bases). Trimming pared 5 bases from V and 1 base from J, leaving 11 bases between. The CDR3 runs 14 residues. Per the germline V gene, CDR1 is SGHAT and CDR2 is FQNNGV. In DNA form, the CDR3 reads TGTGCCAGCAGCCAGGACACAAATAACTATGGCTACACCTTC. Amino acid sequence: CASSQDTNNYGYTF.